This T cell receptor (beta chain) was recorded in a study of regulatory T cells in long-lasting Graves disease. Looking at the study overall: Graves' patients, newly diagnosed, had taken antithyroid drugs under 3 months. Study-wide findings and caveats: With persistent disease, TRBV28, TRBJ1-2 and TRBJ2-5 were the favored segments.

Sequencing libraries for TCR beta were prepared with iRepertoire HTBI primers and Arm-PCR of CDR3 regions. MiXCR was run by TCRdb on the multiplex PCR reads, yielding one entry per CDR3 protein. The sample has 350,000 to 550,000 distinct CDR3 sequences, 14% to 15% seen once; the top ten hold roughly 17%. This clonotype occurred many times. Its target is unknown. Time point reported: newly diagnosed GD, antithyroid drugs for less than 3 months. The TCR library was made from RNA extracted from PBMCs. V lost 5 bases and J lost 6; bases outside the gene matches: 14. Germline V gives CDR1 SGHNT, CDR2 YENEEA. CDR3 length equals 16 residues. These data are also associated with another study on T cells in Graves' hyperthyroidism and ophthalmopathy. That publication notes: Researchers barred patients who had uncontrolled infection, other autoimmune disease, pregnancy or lactation.

The sequence came from a woman in her 30s with Graves disease. This specimen was peripheral blood mononuclear cells (PBMCs), taken at new diagnosis, from a patient treated with antithyroid drugs. The chain recombines TRBV11-3 with TRBJ2-3; 7 nucleotides align to TRBD2. The CDR3 reads CASSRGVGTPSDTQYF. The DNA for the CDR3 is TGTGCCAGCAGCCGGGGGGTGGGGACTCCGTCGGATACGCAGTATTTT.